This TCR beta chain was captured by sequencing in a study of glioma-infiltrating T cells. The CDR3 is 15 residues long. J gave up 10 bases and V 4 bases, and 11 bases lay outside the gene matches. Per the germline V gene, CDR1 is DFQATT and CDR2 is SNEGSKA (reference sequence). Using RNA template, CDR3s of TCR alpha and beta were amplified with iRepertoire arm-PCR. TCRdb used MiXCR to reprocess the multiplex PCR reads, holding one entry per CDR3 protein. This sample has about 45,000 distinct CDR3 sequences, with about a fifth found just once. The clonotype originates from a human donor with low-grade glioma or glioblastoma, undergoing nonglioma brain surgery, or in good health (not recorded which). The sequencing input was glioma tissue, nonneoplastic brain tissue, or PBMCs (not recorded which). V usage is TRBV20-1 and J usage is TRBJ2-1; 12 bases are a match to TRBD2. CDR3 nucleotide sequence: TGCAGTGCTACACCGATGACTAGCGGGAGCTACGAGCAGTTCTTC. It translates to CSATPMTSGSYEQFF.